Given below is one TCR beta chain in context. The data originate from a study of blood T cell repertoires in COVID-19. Across the whole study: Sites across the United States, Italy and Spain contributed samples from acute and convalescent COVID-19.

In the original processing: Counts of nucleated cells, estimated from reference gene primer amplification, were obtained. Here immunoSEQ multiplex PCR was the method, and the copy in TCRdb shows in-frame clones only, minus some. V and J calls and clone size are as listed in that table; D and trimming were resolved from the DNA. This table has approximately 37,000 clones, 75% to 95% appearing once. The CDR3 sequence is 15 residues long. The receptor was derived from an elderly woman with acute or convalescent COVID-19. The sample consisted of peripheral blood. The chain couples TRBV21-1 to TRBJ1-5; the table's D call TRBD1 went unverified against the DNA. TRBV21-1 is assigned pseudogene status. The CDR3, as DNA: TGTGCCAGCCGGACACCTAAGTATAGCAATCAGCCCCAGCATTTT. It translates to CASRTPKYSNQPQHF.